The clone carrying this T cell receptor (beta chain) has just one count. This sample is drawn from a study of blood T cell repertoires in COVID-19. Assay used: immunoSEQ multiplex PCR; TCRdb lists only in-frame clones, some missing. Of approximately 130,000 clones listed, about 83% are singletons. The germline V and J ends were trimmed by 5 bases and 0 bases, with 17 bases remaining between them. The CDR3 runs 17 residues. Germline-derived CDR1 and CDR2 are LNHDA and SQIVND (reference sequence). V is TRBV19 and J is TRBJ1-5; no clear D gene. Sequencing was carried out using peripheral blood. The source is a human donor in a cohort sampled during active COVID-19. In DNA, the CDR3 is TGTGCCAGTAGTCTTCGTGGGAGGGTCTATAGCAATCAGCCCCAGCATTTT. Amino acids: CASSLRGRVYSNQPQHF.